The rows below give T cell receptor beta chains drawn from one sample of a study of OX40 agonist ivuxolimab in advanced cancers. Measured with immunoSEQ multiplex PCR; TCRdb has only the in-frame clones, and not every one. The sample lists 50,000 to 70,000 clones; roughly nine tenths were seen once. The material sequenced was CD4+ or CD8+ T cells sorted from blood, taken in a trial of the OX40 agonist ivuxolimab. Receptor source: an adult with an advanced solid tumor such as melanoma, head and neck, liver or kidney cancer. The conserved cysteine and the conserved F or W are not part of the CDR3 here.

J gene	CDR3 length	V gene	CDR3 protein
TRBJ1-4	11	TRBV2	ASQDVENEKLF
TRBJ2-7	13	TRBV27	ASSLSAYEHYEQY
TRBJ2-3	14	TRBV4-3	ASSQGWTGVADTQY
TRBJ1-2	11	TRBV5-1	ASSPDRVGSYT
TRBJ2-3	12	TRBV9	ASSPWTGAGTQY
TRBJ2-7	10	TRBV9	ASSPGGYEQY
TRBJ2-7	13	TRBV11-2	ASTFGASASYEQY
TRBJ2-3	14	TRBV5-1	ASSWPGGVSTDTQY
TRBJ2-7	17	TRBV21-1	ASSPKGESSTGDLYEQY
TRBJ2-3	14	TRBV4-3	ASSQDRTASTDTQY
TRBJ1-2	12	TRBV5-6	ASSLEGKNYGYT
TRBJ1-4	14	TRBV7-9	ASSLDYGTANEKLF
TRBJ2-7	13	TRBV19	ASSFSRLGGYEQY
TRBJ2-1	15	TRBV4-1	ASSPQGQGLALNEQF
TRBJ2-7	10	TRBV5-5	ASSPSSVEQY
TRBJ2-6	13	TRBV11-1	ASSLGASGANVLT
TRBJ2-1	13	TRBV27	ASSSGLAGGNEQF
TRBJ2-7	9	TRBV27	ASSFGYEQY
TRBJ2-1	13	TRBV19	ASSIGGNSYNEQF
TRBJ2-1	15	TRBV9	ASSSKRTGGSYNEQF
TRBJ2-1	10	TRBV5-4	ASSSDSNEQF
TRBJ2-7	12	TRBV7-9	ASSSKSGVAEQY
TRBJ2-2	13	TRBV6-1	ASSADRANTGELF
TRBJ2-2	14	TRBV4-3	ASSQAIRQYTGELF
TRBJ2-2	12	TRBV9	ASSVVGDTGELF
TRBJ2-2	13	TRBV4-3	ASSPQTGNTGELF
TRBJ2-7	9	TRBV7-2	ASSLADEQY
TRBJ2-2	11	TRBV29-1	SVEVRNTGELF
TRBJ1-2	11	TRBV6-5	ASSYNPIYGYT
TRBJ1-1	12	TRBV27	ASSLSQGAPEAF
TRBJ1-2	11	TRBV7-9	ASSLVPKDGYT
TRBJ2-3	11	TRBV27	ASSLVHGDTQY
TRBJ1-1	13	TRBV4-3	ASSQDVGGRTEAF
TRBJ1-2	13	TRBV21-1	ASSKGFGGNYGYT
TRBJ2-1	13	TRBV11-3	ASSLEGGRDNEQF
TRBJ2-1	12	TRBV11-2	ASSREPGLVEQF
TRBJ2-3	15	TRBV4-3	ASSQDRVTSGRNTQY
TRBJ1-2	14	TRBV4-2	ASSQGRGRSTYGYT
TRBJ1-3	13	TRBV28	ASSSPEGGGNTIY
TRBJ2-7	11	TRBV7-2	ASSLGWGAEQY
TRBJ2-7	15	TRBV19	ASSTHSGTGGSYEQY
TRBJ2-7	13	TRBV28	ASKPTSGSVIEQY
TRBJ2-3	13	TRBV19	ASISTGGSADTQY
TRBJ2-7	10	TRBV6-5	ASSYDSYEQY
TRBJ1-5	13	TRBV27	ASSAGLGADQPQH
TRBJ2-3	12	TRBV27	ASRIMGTTDTQY
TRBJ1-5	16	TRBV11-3	ASSLELGDRGVYQPQH
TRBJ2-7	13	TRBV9	ASSGGLAGSYEQY
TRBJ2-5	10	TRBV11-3	ASSLGSETQY
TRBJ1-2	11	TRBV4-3	ASSQRQGGGYT